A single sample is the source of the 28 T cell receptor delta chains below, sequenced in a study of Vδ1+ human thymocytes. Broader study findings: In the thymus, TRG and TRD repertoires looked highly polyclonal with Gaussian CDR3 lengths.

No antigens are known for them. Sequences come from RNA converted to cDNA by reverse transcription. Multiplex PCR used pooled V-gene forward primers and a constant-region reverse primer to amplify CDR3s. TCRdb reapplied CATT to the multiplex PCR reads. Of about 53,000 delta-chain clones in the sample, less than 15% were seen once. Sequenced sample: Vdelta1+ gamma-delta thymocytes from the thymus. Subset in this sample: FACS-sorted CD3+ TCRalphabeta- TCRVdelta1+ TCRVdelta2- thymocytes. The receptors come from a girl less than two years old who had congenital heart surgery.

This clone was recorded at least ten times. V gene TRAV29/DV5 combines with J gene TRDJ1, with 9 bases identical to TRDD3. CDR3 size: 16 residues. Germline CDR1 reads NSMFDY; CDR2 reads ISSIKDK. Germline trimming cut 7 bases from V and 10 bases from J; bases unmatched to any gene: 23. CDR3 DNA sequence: TGTGCATCAGATAGGGGTTCCTACATGGGGATACGCTCACTCATCTTT. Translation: CASDRGSYMGIRSLIF.

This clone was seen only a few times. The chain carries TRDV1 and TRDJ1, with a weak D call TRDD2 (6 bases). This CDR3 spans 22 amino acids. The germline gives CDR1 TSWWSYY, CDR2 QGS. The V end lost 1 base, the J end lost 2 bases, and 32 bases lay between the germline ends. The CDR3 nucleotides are TGTGCTCTTGGGGAACCCGCCCTCCTACGAGCGCCGGTGGGTGGGTGGACCGATAAACTCATCTTT. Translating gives CALGEPALLRAPVGGWTDKLIF.

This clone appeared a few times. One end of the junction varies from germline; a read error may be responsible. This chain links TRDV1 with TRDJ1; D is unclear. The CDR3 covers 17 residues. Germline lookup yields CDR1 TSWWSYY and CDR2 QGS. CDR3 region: CALGELAREMVTDKLIF. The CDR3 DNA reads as TGTGCTCTTGGGGAACTAGCGAGGGAGATGGTCACCGACAAACTCATCTTT.

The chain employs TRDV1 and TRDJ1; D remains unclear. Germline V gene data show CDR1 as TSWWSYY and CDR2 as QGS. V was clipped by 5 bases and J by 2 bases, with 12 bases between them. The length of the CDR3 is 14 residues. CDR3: CALGLLSITDKLIF. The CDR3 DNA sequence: TGTGCTCTTGGGCTCCTCTCTATAACCGATAAACTCATCTTT.

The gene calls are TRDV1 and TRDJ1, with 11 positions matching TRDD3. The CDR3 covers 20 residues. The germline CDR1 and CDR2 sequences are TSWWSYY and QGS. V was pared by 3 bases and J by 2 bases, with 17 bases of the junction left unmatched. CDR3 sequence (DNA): TGTGCTCTTGGGGAGGCCCCCCCGGCACTGGGGGATAAGGGGACCGATAAACTCATCTTT. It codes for CALGEAPPALGDKGTDKLIF.

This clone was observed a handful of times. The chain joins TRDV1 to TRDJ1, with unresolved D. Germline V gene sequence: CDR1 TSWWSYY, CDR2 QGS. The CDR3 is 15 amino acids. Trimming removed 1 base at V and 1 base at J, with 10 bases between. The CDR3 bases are TGTGCTCTTGGGGAACAGGGCCCCTCCACCGATAAACTCATCTTT. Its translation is CALGEQGPSTDKLIF.

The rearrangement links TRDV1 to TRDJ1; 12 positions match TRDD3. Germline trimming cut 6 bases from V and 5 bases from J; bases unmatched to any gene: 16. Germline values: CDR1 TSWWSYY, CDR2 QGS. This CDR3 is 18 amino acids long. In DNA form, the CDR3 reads TGTGCTCTTGGCCAAAACCGAGGGGCTGGGGGATACGCGGATAAACTCATCTTT. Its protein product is CALGQNRGAGGYADKLIF.

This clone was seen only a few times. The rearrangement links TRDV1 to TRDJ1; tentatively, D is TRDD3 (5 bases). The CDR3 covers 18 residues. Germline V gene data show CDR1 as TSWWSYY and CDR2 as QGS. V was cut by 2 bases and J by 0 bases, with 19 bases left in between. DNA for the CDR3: TGTGCTCTTGGGGAATACGCGGGGAACCCCCGTTACACCGATAAACTCATCTTT. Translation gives CALGEYAGNPRYTDKLIF.

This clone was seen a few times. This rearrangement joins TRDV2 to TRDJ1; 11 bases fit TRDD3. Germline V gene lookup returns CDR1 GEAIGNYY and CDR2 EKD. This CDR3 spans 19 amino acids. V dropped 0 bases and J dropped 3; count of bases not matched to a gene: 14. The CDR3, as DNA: TGTGCCTGTGACACCGTACTGGGGGATAGAAGGGGCCTCGCCGATAAACTCATCTTT. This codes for CACDTVLGDRRGLADKLIF.

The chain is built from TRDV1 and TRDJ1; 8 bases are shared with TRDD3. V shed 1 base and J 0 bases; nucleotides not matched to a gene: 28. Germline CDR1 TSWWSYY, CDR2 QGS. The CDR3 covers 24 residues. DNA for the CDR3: TGTGCTCTTGGGGAACCCACCCATAGTTACTATGACGTACTGGGGGTCTTGTACACCGATAAACTCATCTTT. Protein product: CALGEPTHSYYDVLGVLYTDKLIF.

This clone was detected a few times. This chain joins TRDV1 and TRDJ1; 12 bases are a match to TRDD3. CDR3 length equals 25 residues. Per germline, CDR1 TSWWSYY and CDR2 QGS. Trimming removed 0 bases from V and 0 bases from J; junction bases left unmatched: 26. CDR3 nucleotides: TGTGCTCTTGGGGAACTGGTCCCTATAAGACCTCCCATACTGGGGGATACTCTATACACCGATAAACTCATCTTT. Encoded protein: CALGELVPIRPPILGDTLYTDKLIF.

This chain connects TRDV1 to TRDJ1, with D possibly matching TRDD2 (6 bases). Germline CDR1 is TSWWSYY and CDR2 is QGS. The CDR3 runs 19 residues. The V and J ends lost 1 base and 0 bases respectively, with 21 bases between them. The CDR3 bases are TGTGCTCTTGGGGAACGGGAGGCCTTCCCGGGGGTGTACACCGATAAACTCATCTTT. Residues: CALGEREAFPGVYTDKLIF.

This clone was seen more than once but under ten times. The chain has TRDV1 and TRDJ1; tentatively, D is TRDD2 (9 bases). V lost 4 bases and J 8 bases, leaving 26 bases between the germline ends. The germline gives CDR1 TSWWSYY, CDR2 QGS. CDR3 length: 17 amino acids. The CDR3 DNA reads TGTGCTCTTGGGGGCCCTTCCTACGCGGACTGGGGATACAAACTCATCTTT. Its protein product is CALGGPSYADWGYKLIF.

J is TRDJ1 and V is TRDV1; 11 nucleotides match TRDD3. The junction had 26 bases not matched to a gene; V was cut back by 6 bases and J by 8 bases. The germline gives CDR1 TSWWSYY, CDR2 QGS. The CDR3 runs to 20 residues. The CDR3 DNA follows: TGTGCTCTTGGTGACGCTTCCGTACTGGGGGATAGATGGAAAAGCGACAAACTCATCTTT. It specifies CALGDASVLGDRWKSDKLIF.

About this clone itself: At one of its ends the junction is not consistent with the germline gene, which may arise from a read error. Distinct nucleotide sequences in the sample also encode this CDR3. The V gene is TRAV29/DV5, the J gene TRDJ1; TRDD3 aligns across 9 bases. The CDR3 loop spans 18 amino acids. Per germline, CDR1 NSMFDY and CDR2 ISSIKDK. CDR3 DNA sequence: TGTGCGGCAAGCCGGAGGGATTCCTCGGGGGATACAAACGATAAACTCATCTTT. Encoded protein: CAASRRDSSGDTNDKLIF.

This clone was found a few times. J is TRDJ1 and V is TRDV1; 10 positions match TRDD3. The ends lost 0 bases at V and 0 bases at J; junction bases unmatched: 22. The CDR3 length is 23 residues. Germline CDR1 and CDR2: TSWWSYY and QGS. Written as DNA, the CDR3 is TGTGCTCTTGGGGAACTAGTACCTAAACTGGACTGGGGGATCCCCAAGTACACCGATAAACTCATCTTT. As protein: CALGELVPKLDWGIPKYTDKLIF.

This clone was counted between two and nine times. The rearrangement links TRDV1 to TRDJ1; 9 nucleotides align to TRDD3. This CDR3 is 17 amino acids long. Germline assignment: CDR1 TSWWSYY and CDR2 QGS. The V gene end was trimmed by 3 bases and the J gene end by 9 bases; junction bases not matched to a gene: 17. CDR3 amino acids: CALGDSPTSTTGGQLIF. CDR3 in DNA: TGTGCTCTTGGGGACTCCCCTACTTCTACGACTGGGGGACAACTCATCTTT.

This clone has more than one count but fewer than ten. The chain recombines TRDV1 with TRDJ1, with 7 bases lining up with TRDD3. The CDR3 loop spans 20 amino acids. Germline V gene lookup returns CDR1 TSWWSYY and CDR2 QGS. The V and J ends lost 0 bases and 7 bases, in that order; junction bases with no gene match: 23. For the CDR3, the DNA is TGTGCTCTTGGGGAACTCCCCAACCTAGTACTGGGGCCGCCGTTGGGTAAACTCATCTTT. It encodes CALGELPNLVLGPPLGKLIF.

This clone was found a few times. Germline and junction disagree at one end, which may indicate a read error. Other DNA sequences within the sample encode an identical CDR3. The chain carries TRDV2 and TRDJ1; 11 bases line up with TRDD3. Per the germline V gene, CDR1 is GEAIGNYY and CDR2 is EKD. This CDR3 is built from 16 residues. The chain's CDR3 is CACDTDTYWGINLRIF. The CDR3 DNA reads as TGCGCCTGTGACACCGACACCTACTGGGGGATAAATCTAAGGATCTTT.

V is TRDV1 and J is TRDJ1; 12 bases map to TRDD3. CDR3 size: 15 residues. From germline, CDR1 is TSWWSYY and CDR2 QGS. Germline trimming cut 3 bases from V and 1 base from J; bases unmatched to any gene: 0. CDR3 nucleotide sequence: TGTGCTCTTGGGGACTGGGGGATACGCACCGATAAACTCATCTTT. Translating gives CALGDWGIRTDKLIF.

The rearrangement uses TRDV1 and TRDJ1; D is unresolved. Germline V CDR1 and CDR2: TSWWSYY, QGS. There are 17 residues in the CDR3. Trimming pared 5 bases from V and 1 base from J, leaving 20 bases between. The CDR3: CALGKALRKSRTDKLIF. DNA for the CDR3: TGTGCTCTTGGGAAGGCTCTTAGAAAGTCCCGCACCGATAAACTCATCTTT.

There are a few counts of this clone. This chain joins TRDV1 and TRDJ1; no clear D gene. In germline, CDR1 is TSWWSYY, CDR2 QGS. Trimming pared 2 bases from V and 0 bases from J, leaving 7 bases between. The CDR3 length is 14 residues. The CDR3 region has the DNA TGTGCTCTTGGGGAATTTTTGTACACCGATAAACTCATCTTT. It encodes CALGEFLYTDKLIF.

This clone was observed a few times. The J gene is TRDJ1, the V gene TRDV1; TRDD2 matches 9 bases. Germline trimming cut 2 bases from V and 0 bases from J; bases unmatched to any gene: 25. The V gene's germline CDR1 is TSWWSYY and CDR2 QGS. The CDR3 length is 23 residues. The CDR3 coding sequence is TGTGCTCTTGGGGAAGGAGGCCTTCCTACGTCTACTGGGGTCTTTCGGTACACCGATAAACTCATCTTT. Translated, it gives CALGEGGLPTSTGVFRYTDKLIF.

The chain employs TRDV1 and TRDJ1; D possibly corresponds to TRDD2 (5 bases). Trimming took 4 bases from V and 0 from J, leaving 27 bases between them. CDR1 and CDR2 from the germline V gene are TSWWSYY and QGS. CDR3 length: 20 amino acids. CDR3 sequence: CALGVLRGPTTSLYTDKLIF. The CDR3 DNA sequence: TGTGCTCTTGGGGTCCTTCGGGGCCCCACTACGTCCCTGTACACCGATAAACTCATCTTT.

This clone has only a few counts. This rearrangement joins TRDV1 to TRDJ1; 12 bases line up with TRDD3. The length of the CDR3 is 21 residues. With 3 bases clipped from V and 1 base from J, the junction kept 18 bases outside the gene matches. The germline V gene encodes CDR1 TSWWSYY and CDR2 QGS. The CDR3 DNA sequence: TGTGCTCTTGGGGAGAAGGGGACCTTGGAACTGGGGGATACTCCCACCGATAAACTCATCTTT. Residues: CALGEKGTLELGDTPTDKLIF.

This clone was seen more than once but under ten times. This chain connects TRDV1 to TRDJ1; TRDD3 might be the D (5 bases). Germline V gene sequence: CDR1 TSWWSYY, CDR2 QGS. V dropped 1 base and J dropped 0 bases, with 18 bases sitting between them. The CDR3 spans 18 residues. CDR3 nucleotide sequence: TGTGCTCTTGGGGAACAGTCCCACACGGGGGGTTACACCGATAAACTCATCTTT. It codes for CALGEQSHTGGYTDKLIF.

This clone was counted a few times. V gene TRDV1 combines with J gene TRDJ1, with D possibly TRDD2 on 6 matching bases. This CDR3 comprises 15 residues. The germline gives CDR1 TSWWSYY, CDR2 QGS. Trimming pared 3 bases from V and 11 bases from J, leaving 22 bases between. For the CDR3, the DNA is TGTGCTCTTGGGGAGGCTCCTACTGACGGTGGCTCTCTCATCTTT. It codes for CALGEAPTDGGSLIF.

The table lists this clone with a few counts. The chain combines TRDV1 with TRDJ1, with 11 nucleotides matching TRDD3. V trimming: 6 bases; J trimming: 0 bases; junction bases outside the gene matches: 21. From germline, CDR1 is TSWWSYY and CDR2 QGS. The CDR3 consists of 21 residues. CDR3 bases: TGTGCTCTTGGAGGCCTTCGACTGGGGGATAGCAGAGAAGCCCACACCGATAAACTCATCTTT. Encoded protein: CALGGLRLGDSREAHTDKLIF.